This TCR beta chain came from a study of spatial heterogeneity in lung cancer. Time point specified: blood at routine non-recurrence follow-up after resection. TCRdb reanalysed the 5' RACE reads using MiXCR and keeps one entry per CDR3 protein. The data hold some 400 distinct CDR3 sequences, with approximately 29% observed a single time. In its sample, this clonotype is large (0.1 to 1%). The limits of the CDR3 on the DNA are not certain, so only TCRdb's listed CDR3 is given. This beta chain turned up in a library designed for alpha chains; as an off-target read, its abundance says little. The CDR3 totals 14 residues, both ends included. Germline CDR1 is SGHRS and CDR2 is YFSETQ.

The sequence was obtained from a male donor with early-stage non-small cell lung cancer. Source: PBMCs, taken at follow-up. This sequence joins TRBV5-1 and TRBJ2-2; the table assigns TRBD1, which was not confirmed against the DNA. CDR3: CASSFTGLPGSCFF.